This T cell receptor (beta chain) was obtained from a study of identifying expanded T cells in peripheral blood. Points from the study as a whole: Clone count variance between roughly two-week samples rose with total template count.

Worth noting for this clone: Its antigen is as yet unknown.

Repertoires were generated with immunoSEQ multiplex PCR, while TCRdb's copy carries only in-frame clones and drops some. The sample has some 78,000 clones, just under 85% seen once. Germline V gives CDR1 SGHRS, CDR2 YFSETQ. Trimming took 5 bases from V and 0 from J; bases not matched to a gene: 3. The CDR3 has 15 residues. The material sequenced was blood. The receptor was derived from a person between 18 and 75 years old in good health. The V gene is TRBV5-1, the J gene TRBJ2-1; 9 nucleotides agree with TRBD2. The CDR3 coding sequence is TGCGCCAGCAGTCTTAGCGGGAGCTCCTACAATGAGCAGTTCTTC. As protein: CASSLSGSSYNEQFF.